This record concerns one T cell receptor beta chain sequence. Its antigen is unidentified. The PCR was carried out with 60 Vbeta primers and 13 Jbeta primers. Measured with immunoSEQ multiplex PCR; TCRdb has only the in-frame clones, and not every one. In the table there are 200,000 to 300,000 clones, just under 85% of which are singletons. The source of the sample is a study of cytomegalovirus exposure and HLA in healthy donors. Study conclusions and caveats: Later, an analysis found that common viral pathogens appeared to be linked with several of the most significant clusters.

Per the germline V gene, CDR1 is MGHDK and CDR2 is SYGVNS. V was clipped by 9 bases and J by 2 bases; unmatched bases: 3. The CDR3 is 12 amino acids. This TCR was sampled from a woman in her thirties or forties in good health and CMV-seropositive. V usage is TRBV25-1 and J usage is TRBJ1-2; 7 nucleotides agree with TRBD1. Sequenced material: PBMCs. The CDR3 region is CARLTGNYGYTF. For the CDR3, the DNA is TGTGCCAGACTGACAGGGAACTATGGCTACACCTTC.